This TCR beta chain is from a study of Tregs in tolerant kidney transplant recipients. CDR3 size: 12 residues. Unmatched junction bases numbered 4, after V lost 6 bases and J lost 5 bases. The germline V gene has CDR1 SGHRS and CDR2 YFSETQ. Comment on this clone: Antigen unknown.

The protocol was immunoSEQ multiplex PCR, while the TCRdb copy is restricted to in-frame clones and leaves out a portion. The data contain about 110,000 clones, about 90% of them singletons. Study results and limitations: Nucleotide sequences could not be compared across some patients' samples due to primer changes. In tolerant patients, donor-specific Tregs outgrew total Tregs, suggesting antigen-driven expansion. This study did not directly address biological reproducibility.

This receptor was identified in a human donor who received a combined kidney and bone marrow transplant. J is TRBJ1-2 and V is TRBV5-1, with 7 bases that match TRBD1. Sequencing was performed on CD4+ T cells from blood, taken before the transplant. CDR3 in amino acids: CASTGTEYGYTF. DNA for the CDR3: TGCGCCAGCACCGGGACAGAGTATGGCTACACCTTC.